This TCR beta chain was identified in a study of OX40 agonist ivuxolimab in advanced cancers. Study as a whole: Averaging around 60 years in age, with a range of about 20 to 90, the cohort was more than 75% male. Study results and limitations: The CD4+ and CD8+ T cells in the blood had expanded clonally by week 6 at 0.1 to 3.0 mg/kg. With doses of 0.1-3.0 mg/kg, partial responders showed among the lowest clonal expansion.

Concerning this clone itself: The antigen remains undetermined.

Some clones are missing from TCRdb's copy, which holds only in-frame ones; the method was immunoSEQ multiplex PCR. This table has some 66,000 clones, around nine tenths appearing once. Sampling of blood occurred at baseline, cycle 4 day 1, and cycle 7 day 1. V shed 10 bases and J shed 1 base, with 13 bases lying between them. Germline-derived CDR1 and CDR2 are SNHLY and FYNNEI. The CDR3 covers 14 residues. This clonotype was sampled from an adult with an advanced solid tumor such as melanoma, head and neck, liver or kidney cancer. The specimen comprised CD4+ or CD8+ T cells sorted from blood, sampled in a trial of the OX40 agonist ivuxolimab. The genes are TRBV2 and TRBJ1-4; TRBD1 is a possible D gene (5 bases). CDR3 in DNA: TGTGCCACCAGGGACTCCAGAACTAATGAAAAACTGTTTTTT. It is translated as CATRDSRTNEKLFF.